This is a list of T cell receptor beta chains from one sample in a study of a mutant IDH1 vaccine in newly diagnosed glioma. Their target antigens are unknown. Method: immunoSEQ multiplex PCR; TCRdb's copy keeps in-frame clones and lacks some. Of about 27,000 clones listed, about four fifths are singletons. The specimen comprised PBMCs, sampled from a glioma patient whose treatment included an IDH1 peptide vaccine. All receptors come from a man aged 50-59 years with glioma. CDR3s include the opening cysteine and the closing phenylalanine or tryptophan. The D gene is left open where the match is weak. A row's size may be missing; if present it is once, few, many or a size class.

d_call	v_call	j_call	clone_size	cdr3_aa	cdr3_nt
-	TRBV6-4	TRBJ1-1	few	CASRDSSLTEAFF	TGTGCCAGCAGAGACAGTTCTCTCACTGAAGCTTTCTTT
-	TRBV19	TRBJ1-3	few	CASSTGASETGNTIYF	TGTGCCAGTAGTACAGGGGCCTCGGAAACTGGAAACACCATATATTTT
-	TRBV7-9	TRBJ2-7	-	CASSLVGTTYEQYF	TGTGCCAGCAGCTTAGTTGGGACAACCTACGAGCAGTACTTC
TRBD1	TRBV19	TRBJ1-2	-	CASQQGAVSNYGYTF	TGTGCCAGCCAACAGGGGGCCGTTTCTAACTATGGCTACACCTTC
-	TRBV2	TRBJ2-7	-	CASNPGQPAREQYF	TGTGCCAGCAACCCGGGACAACCGGCGCGGGAGCAGTACTTC
-	TRBV5-4	TRBJ2-3	-	CASSLPSIDTQYF	TGTGCCAGCAGCTTGCCCTCCATCGATACGCAGTATTTT
TRBD1	TRBV10-3	TRBJ2-1	-	CAISDAGQGHGEQFF	TGTGCCATCAGTGATGCCGGACAGGGCCACGGTGAGCAGTTCTTC
TRBD2	TRBV13	TRBJ2-7	-	CASSLRTQAGLASYEQYF	TGTGCCAGCAGCTTACGGACCCAAGCGGGGCTGGCCTCCTACGAGCAGTACTTC
TRBD2	TRBV27	TRBJ2-5	-	CASSLSLGLAGYQETQYF	TGTGCCAGCAGTTTATCTCTGGGACTAGCGGGATACCAAGAGACCCAGTACTTC
-	TRBV5-1	TRBJ2-2	-	CASSANTGELFF	TGCGCCAGCAGTGCGAACACCGGGGAGCTGTTTTTT
TRBD1	TRBV19	TRBJ2-3	-	CASSTGWGVLDTQYF	TGTGCCAGTTCGACAGGGTGGGGAGTGCTAGATACGCAGTATTTT
-	TRBV30	TRBJ1-4	-	CAWSDGNGPPTF	TGTGCCTGGAGTGACGGAAATGGGCCGCCGACTTTT
-	TRBV11-1	TRBJ2-7	-	CASSPPGRKYEQYF	TGTGCCAGCAGCCCACCGGGAAGGAAATACGAGCAGTACTTC
-	TRBV14	TRBJ1-1	few	CASSQYTEAFF	TGTGCCAGCAGCCAGTACACTGAAGCTTTCTTT
-	TRBV5-4	TRBJ1-2	-	CASSSNGENYGYTF	TGTGCCAGCAGTTCGAATGGGGAGAACTATGGCTACACCTTC
TRBD1	TRBV10-3	TRBJ1-1	-	CAISPATGQSYTEAFF	TGTGCCATCAGCCCTGCGACAGGGCAGAGTTATACTGAAGCTTTCTTT
TRBD1	TRBV15	TRBJ1-1	few	CATSNLQGDTEAFF	TGTGCCACCAGCAACCTTCAGGGGGACACTGAAGCTTTCTTT
-	TRBV5-4	TRBJ2-1	once	CASNPVGGIEQFF	TGTGCCAGCAATCCGGTTGGAGGGATTGAGCAGTTCTTC
-	TRBV7-9	TRBJ1-1	-	CASSSDSNTEAFF	TGTGCCAGCAGCTCGGATTCAAACACTGAAGCTTTCTTT
TRBD2	TRBV28	TRBJ2-7	-	CASSLSGLGASYEQYF	TGTGCCAGCAGTTTATCGGGACTAGGGGCCTCCTACGAGCAGTACTTC
-	TRBV5-6	TRBJ2-4	-	CASSIISSSGDIQYF	TGTGCCAGCTCCATAATTTCTAGCTCAGGAGACATTCAGTACTTC
-	TRBV29-1	TRBJ2-1	once	CSVEEGGHEQFF	TGCAGCGTTGAAGAAGGCGGCCATGAGCAGTTCTTC
-	TRBV7-9	TRBJ1-1	medium-sized	CASSLATSDVTEAFF	TGTGCCAGCAGCTTAGCGACATCGGATGTCACTGAAGCTTTCTTT
TRBD2	TRBV5-6	TRBJ2-1	few	CASSYGTSAYLYNEQFF	TGTGCCAGCAGCTACGGGACTAGCGCATACCTGTACAATGAGCAGTTCTTC
-	TRBV18	TRBJ1-5	-	CASSPEGVSNQPQHF	TGTGCCAGCTCACCAGAAGGGGTTAGCAATCAGCCCCAGCATTTT
-	TRBV5-4	TRBJ2-1	-	CASSLGSGYPEQFF	TGTGCCAGCAGCTTGGGGTCAGGGTACCCCGAGCAGTTCTTC
TRBD2	TRBV4-3	TRBJ2-1	-	CASSQDLRGEFNEQFF	TGCGCCAGCAGCCAAGATTTGCGGGGGGAATTCAATGAGCAGTTCTTC
TRBD2	TRBV10-3	TRBJ2-7	-	CAISDGTSGDYEQYF	TGTGCCATCAGTGACGGGACTAGCGGGGACTACGAGCAGTACTTC
-	TRBV5-1	TRBJ1-2	-	CASSLVSAGNRYTF	TGCGCCAGCAGCTTGGTTTCAGCGGGGAACCGCTACACCTTC
TRBD2	TRBV5-4	TRBJ2-7	once	CASTQGGTSDYEQYF	TGTGCCAGCACCCAGGGGGGGACTAGCGATTACGAGCAGTACTTC
TRBD1	TRBV2	TRBJ1-1	-	CASSEADRGTEAFF	TGTGCCAGCAGTGAAGCGGACAGGGGCACTGAAGCTTTCTTT
TRBD2	TRBV30	TRBJ2-1	few	CAFPLSLAGYNEQFF	TGTGCCTTCCCTCTGTCACTAGCGGGATACAATGAGCAGTTCTTC
-	TRBV18	TRBJ2-5	-	CASSLRQVETQYF	TGTGCCAGCTCACTCAGACAAGTAGAGACCCAGTACTTC
-	TRBV11-2	TRBJ2-7	-	CASSLGLSSYEQYF	TGTGCCAGCAGCTTAGGCCTCAGCTCCTACGAGCAGTACTTC